This T cell receptor (beta chain) appears in the sequencing data of a study of blood T cell repertoires in COVID-19 (TCRdb year 2020). General notes on the study: Samples from collaborators originated in the United States, Italy and Spain and spanned both the acute and convalescent phases of COVID-19. The prospective study material was composed of cDNA or gDNA derived from T cells, B-cell-depleted T cells, or PBMCs. Subjects who had been exposed to COVID-19, were actively infected with it, or had recovered from it provided the deeply sampled blood TCRbeta repertoires that made up the dataset. The repertoires were released in a freely available public database meant as a resource for research on the immune response to SARS-CoV-2. Samples were obtained from the ongoing ImmuneRACE study (first 160 participants) and from over 1,000 subjects provided by 6 global collaborators. The sample metadata nearly always contained a de-identified subject ID, COVID-19 status, age in years and sex. Where HLA class I and class II types were available, the types were taken from metadata supplied by the sample provider, not from assay-based typing. Overall results and qualifications from the work: The amount of clinical and demographic metadata varied by source and participant and was provided uncurated.

With respect to this clone: What this receptor recognizes is not known. No much larger clone is present one base from it, and per-base qualities are unavailable.

TCRbeta CDR3 regions were amplified from genomic DNA using the immunoSEQ Assay, a bias-controlled multiplex PCR. Processing in the source paper ran as follows. Nucleated cell counts per sample were estimated from amplification of reference gene primers within the assay. Sequence reads were collapsed and filtered to measure the absolute abundance of every unique TCRbeta CDR3 rearrangement. For each sample, productive Simpson clonality was calculated by taking the square root of Simpson's diversity index across productive rearrangements. This is the immuneACCESS table as TCRdb keeps it, with only in-frame sequences that have V and J called. A part of the clones is gone; compared with another copy, unresolved V genes explain less than half, and the rest is unexplained. V and J calls plus clone size are reproduced from that table; the DNA served to infer D and trimming. The sample table records around 120,000 clones; 69% of these occur just once. Clones ranked in the top ten supply 5% to 6.5% of the sample.

Trimming accounts for 0 bases at V and 5 bases at J, while the number of junction bases matched to no gene is 4. Including the terminal cysteine and phenylalanine, the CDR3 comprises 15 residues. The only DNA kept is the CDR3, 45 bases in frame from the first base. From the germline V gene, CDR1 is SGHTA and CDR2 is FQGNSA. The collaborating institutions used their own protocols to collect whole blood in K2EDTA tubes. For TCRbeta analysis, collaborator samples were shipped as frozen whole blood, as isolated PBMCs, or as DNA extracted from either sample type. Specimen: peripheral blood. This chain joins TRBV7-2 to TRBJ2-5, with TRBD2 matching 9 junction bases. The origin of this receptor is a man of 80 years or more with acute or convalescent COVID-19. The CDR3 region: CASSLASGSYETQYF. The DNA reads as follows: TGTGCCAGCAGCTTAGCTAGCGGGAGCTATGAGACCCAGTACTTC.